This paragraph reports one TCR beta chain. TCRdb's copy holds only in-frame clones and misses some; the assay was immunoSEQ multiplex PCR. In the table there are tens of thousands of clones, 70% to 90% of which are singletons. The data derive from a study of OX40 agonist ivuxolimab in advanced cancers. The germline CDR1 and CDR2 sequences are MNHEY and SMNVEV (reference sequence). This CDR3 has 15 amino acids. The ends were cut back, 3 bases at V and 6 bases at J, with 18 bases in the middle. The chain combines TRBV27 with TRBJ2-7, with a possible D match to TRBD2 (6 bases). Here the sequenced sample was CD4+ or CD8+ T cells sorted from blood, taken in a trial of the OX40 agonist ivuxolimab. This TCR was recovered from an adult with an advanced solid tumor such as melanoma, head and neck, liver or kidney cancer. This chain's CDR3 is CASSFQSAAGGEQYF. The CDR3 DNA is TGTGCCAGCAGTTTTCAGTCGGCAGCGGGCGGCGAGCAGTACTTC.